The 12 T cell receptor beta chains below come from one sample, sequenced in a study of shared clonotypes between healthy human individuals. Profiling relied on immunoSEQ multiplex PCR, and the TCRdb table lists in-frame clones only, not all of them. The sample yields around 300,000 clones, 87% seen once. The sample taken for sequencing was memory CD8+ T cells sorted from blood. Subset meaning: CD45RO+ cells pooled with CCR7-negative TemRA cells. These receptors all stem from a man aged 18 to 30 in good health.

CDR3 in amino acids: CASSLGGIRPEQYF. CDR3 sequence (DNA): TGTGCCAGCAGCTTAGGGGGTATTCGGCCCGAGCAGTACTTC. The chain recombines TRBV11-2 with TRBJ2-7; D uncertain. CDR3 length: 14 amino acids. V was trimmed by 1 base and J by 6 bases, leaving 13 bases between them. In germline, CDR1 is SGHAT, CDR2 FQNNGV.

On this clone: The same CDR3 also results from other DNA sequences found in this sample. The chain uses TRBV5-1 and TRBJ1-1, with D unresolved. Deletions cut 0 bases from V and 1 base from J, with 7 bases between. CDR1 is SGHRS, CDR2 YFSETQ, per germline. There are 14 residues in the CDR3. As DNA, the CDR3 is TGCGCCAGCAGCTTGGGTGGCGGGAACACTGAAGCTTTCTTT. Protein: CASSLGGGNTEAFF.

Here the CDR3 reads CASSHGGAGDYGYTF. The CDR3 DNA reads TGCGCCAGCAGCCATGGGGGGGCAGGGGACTATGGCTACACCTTC. V is TRBV4-3 and J is TRBJ1-2; TRBD1 might be the D (6 bases). In germline, CDR1 is LGHNA, CDR2 YSLEER. Trimming shortened V by 3 bases and J by 3 bases, and 14 bases separated the two germline ends. CDR3 length: 15 residues.

The chain combines TRBV4-1 with TRBJ1-4; D is undetermined. CDR3 length: 13 amino acids. CDR1 MGHRA and CDR2 YSYEKL come from the germline V gene. V was clipped by 4 bases and J by 11 bases, with 14 bases between them. The CDR3 DNA sequence: TGCGCCAGCAGCCTCGATCCGGGATTCAAACTGTTTTTT. Translating gives CASSLDPGFKLFF.

The rearrangement uses TRBV30 and TRBJ2-3, with 10 nucleotides matching TRBD2. Germline CDR1 reads GTSNPN; CDR2 reads SVGIG (reference sequence). The CDR3 runs to 17 residues. V shed 0 bases, J shed 5 bases, and the junction held 11 bases outside the gene matches. The DNA for the CDR3 is TGTGCCTGGAGTGTACACCGAGCGGGGGGGGTCGAAGATACGCAGTATTTT. Translated, it gives CAWSVHRAGGVEDTQYF.

The CDR3 loop reads CASSSDHRGNGYTF. CDR3 DNA sequence: TGTGCCAGCAGCTCGGATCACAGGGGGAATGGCTACACCTTC. The chain combines TRBV13 with TRBJ1-2, with 8 positions matching TRBD1. The CDR3 loop spans 14 amino acids. The trim removed 4 bases at V and 6 bases at J, leaving 7 bases unmatched. Germline CDR1 PRHDT, CDR2 FYEKMQ (reference sequence).

This clone was counted between two and nine times. This sequence joins TRBV4-1 and TRBJ1-5; TRBD1 agrees at 7 bases. CDR1 and CDR2 (germline): MGHRA, YSYEKL. With V trimmed by 3 bases and J by 6 bases, 8 bases remained unmatched. The CDR3 contains 15 residues. CDR3 nucleotide sequence: TGCGCCAGCAGCCAGGACACAGGGGTAACTCAGCCCCAGCATTTT. Translation gives CASSQDTGVTQPQHF.

The CDR3 sequence: CASSEWVGSYNEQFF. CDR3 nucleotides: TGTGCCAGCAGCGAATGGGTAGGCTCCTACAATGAGCAGTTCTTC. The chain has TRBV5-4 and TRBJ2-1; D is unclear. The CDR3 runs to 15 residues. The V gene's germline CDR1 is SGHNT and CDR2 YYREEE (reference sequence). Trimming stripped 4 bases from V and 0 bases from J, with 11 bases between.

The chain has TRBV27 and TRBJ2-7; 8 bases are shared with TRBD1. With 4 bases clipped from V and 3 bases from J, the junction kept 20 bases outside the gene matches. CDR1 is MNHEY and CDR2 is SMNVEV in the germline V gene (reference sequence). This CDR3 region has 19 residues. The CDR3 DNA reads TGTGCCAGCAGTTCTCCCATAAGGACAGGGTCGGCCGTCTTCTACGAGCAGTACTTC. It is translated as CASSSPIRTGSAVFYEQYF.

The genes are TRBV15 and TRBJ1-2; 9 bases are shared with TRBD1. Germline values: CDR1 LNHNV, CDR2 YYDKDF (reference sequence). V lost 0 bases to trimming and J lost 7 bases; unmatched junction nucleotides: 6. This CDR3 region has 15 residues. The CDR3 reads CATSRDRTGASGYTF. The CDR3 nucleotides read TGTGCCACCAGCAGAGATAGGACAGGGGCTTCTGGCTACACCTTC.

The CDR3 DNA reads TGTGCCAGCAGCGGAAAGAGTTTCTCCTATGGCTACACCTTC. Translated, it gives CASSGKSFSYGYTF. This rearrangement joins TRBV9 to TRBJ1-2; D is unclear. CDR1 SGDLS and CDR2 YYNGEE come from the germline V gene. The CDR3 length is 14 residues. Trimming took off 3 bases at V and 4 bases at J, with 13 bases between the two ends.

The V call is TRBV4-3, the J call TRBJ2-5; TRBD1 is a possible D gene (5 bases). Germline V gene data show CDR1 as LGHNA and CDR2 as YSLEER. The CDR3 loop spans 15 amino acids. Trimming shortened V by 0 bases and J by 5 bases, and 13 bases separated the two germline ends. CDR3 DNA sequence: TGCGCCAGCAGCCAAGAGTTTAGGGGTGGTGAGACCCAGTACTTC. This gives the protein CASSQEFRGGETQYF.